This T cell receptor (beta chain) was recorded in a study of radiation and T cells in renal cell carcinoma. Study-level results: Without pretreatment biopsies, baseline tumor clonotype presence was undetermined.

A remark on this clone: Its specificity is not known.

As for time point: blood 4 weeks post-SBRT, at nephrectomy. As for treatment: 15 Gy SBRT to primary tumor, nephrectomy 4 weeks later. After SBRT, blood was collected at 2 and 4 weeks, plus baseline. The tumor was a clear cell renal cell carcinoma. CDR1 and CDR2 from the germline V gene are SGHRS and YFSETQ. V lost 4 bases, J lost 7 bases, and 8 bases stayed unmatched. The CDR3 is 15 amino acids. Repertoires were generated with immunoSEQ multiplex PCR, while TCRdb's copy carries only in-frame clones and drops some. The table records approximately 92,000 clones, approximately 80% of them present only once.

The sequence came from a man aged 50-59 years with renal cell carcinoma. J is TRBJ2-7 and V is TRBV5-1, with 13 bases fitting TRBD2. The source material was blood, sampled from a patient whose treatment included radiotherapy and nephrectomy. The CDR3 DNA is TGCGCCAGCAGCCCAACGACTAGCGGGAGGTTAGAGCAGTACTTC. Amino acids: CASSPTTSGRLEQYF.